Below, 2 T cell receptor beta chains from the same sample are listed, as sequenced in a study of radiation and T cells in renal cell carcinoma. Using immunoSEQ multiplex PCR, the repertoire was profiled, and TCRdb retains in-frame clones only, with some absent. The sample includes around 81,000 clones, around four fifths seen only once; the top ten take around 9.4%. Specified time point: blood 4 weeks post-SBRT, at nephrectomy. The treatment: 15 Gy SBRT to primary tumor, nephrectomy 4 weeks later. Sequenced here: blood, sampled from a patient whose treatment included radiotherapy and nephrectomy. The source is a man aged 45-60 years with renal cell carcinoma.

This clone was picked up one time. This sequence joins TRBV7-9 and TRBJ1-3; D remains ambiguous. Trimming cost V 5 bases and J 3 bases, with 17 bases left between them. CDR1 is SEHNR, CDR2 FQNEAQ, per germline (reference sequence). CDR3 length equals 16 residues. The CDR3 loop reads CASSPQAGVSGNTIYF. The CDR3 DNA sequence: TGTGCCAGCAGCCCGCAAGCGGGAGTTAGTGGAAACACCATATATTTT.

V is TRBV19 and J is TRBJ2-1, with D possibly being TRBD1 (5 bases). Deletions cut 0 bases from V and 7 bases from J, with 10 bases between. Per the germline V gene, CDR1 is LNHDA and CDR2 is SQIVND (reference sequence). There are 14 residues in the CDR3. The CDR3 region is CASSIDWQGNEQFF. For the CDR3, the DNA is TGTGCCAGTAGTATAGATTGGCAGGGTAATGAGCAGTTCTTC.